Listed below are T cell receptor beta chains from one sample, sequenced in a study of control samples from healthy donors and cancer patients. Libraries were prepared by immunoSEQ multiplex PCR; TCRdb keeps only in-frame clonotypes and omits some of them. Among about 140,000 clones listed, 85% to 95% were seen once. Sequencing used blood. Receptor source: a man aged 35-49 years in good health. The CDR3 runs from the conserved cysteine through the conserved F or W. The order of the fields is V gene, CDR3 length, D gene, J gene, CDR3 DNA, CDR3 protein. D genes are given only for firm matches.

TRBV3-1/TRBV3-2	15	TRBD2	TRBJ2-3	TGTGCCAGCATGTATAGCGGGGGGCCCACAGATACGCAGTATTTT	CASMYSGGPTDTQYF
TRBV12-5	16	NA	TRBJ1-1	TGTGCTAGTGGTTTGGTACTCGGGGGCCCGAACACTGAAGCTTTCTTT	CASGLVLGGPNTEAFF
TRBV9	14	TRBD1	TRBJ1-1	TGTGCCAGCAGCGACCGACAGGGGGGCACTGAAGCTTTCTTT	CASSDRQGGTEAFF
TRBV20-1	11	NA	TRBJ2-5	TGCAGTGCTAGGCGTCAAGAGACCCAGTACTTC	CSARRQETQYF
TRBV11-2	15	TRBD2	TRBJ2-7	TGTGCCAGCAGCTTAGAGCGGGGGGGCTTCTACGAGCAGTACTTC	CASSLERGGFYEQYF
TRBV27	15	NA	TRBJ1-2	TGTGCCAGCAGTTTATTGGGGGGCGCATCAAGTGGCTACACCTTC	CASSLLGGASSGYTF
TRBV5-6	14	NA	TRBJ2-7	TGTGCCAGCAGCTGGGGCAGGAGCTCCTACGAGCAGTACTTC	CASSWGRSSYEQYF
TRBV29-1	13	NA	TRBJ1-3	TGCAGCGTTAGCCATGGGCTGCGAAACACCATATATTTT	CSVSHGLRNTIYF
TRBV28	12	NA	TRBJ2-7	TGTGCCAGCAGTTCTGTACGCTACCAGGAGTACTTC	CASSSVRYQEYF
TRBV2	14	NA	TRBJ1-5	TGTGCCAGCAGTGAGGACAGAGGCAATCAGCCCCAGCATTTT	CASSEDRGNQPQHF
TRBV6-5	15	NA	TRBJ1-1	TGTGCCAGCAGTTACTCGAGTAGAGGAGGGGCTGAAGCTTTCTTT	CASSYSSRGGAEAFF